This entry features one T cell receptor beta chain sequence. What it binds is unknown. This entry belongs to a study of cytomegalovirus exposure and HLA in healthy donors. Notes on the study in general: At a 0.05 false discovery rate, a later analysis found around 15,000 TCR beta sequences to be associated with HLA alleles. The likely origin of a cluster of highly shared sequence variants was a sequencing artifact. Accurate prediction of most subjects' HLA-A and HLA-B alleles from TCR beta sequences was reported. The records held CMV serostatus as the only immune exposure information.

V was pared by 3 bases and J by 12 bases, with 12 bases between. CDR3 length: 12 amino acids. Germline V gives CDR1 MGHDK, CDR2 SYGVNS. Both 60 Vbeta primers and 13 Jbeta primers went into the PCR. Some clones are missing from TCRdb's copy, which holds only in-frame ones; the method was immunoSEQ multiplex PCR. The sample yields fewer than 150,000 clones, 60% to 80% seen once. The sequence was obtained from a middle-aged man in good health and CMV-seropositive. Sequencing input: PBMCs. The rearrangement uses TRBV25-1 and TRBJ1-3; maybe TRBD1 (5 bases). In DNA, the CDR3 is TGTGCCAGCAGTGAGGTGGGGCCTCTCATATATTTT. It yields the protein CASSEVGPLIYF.